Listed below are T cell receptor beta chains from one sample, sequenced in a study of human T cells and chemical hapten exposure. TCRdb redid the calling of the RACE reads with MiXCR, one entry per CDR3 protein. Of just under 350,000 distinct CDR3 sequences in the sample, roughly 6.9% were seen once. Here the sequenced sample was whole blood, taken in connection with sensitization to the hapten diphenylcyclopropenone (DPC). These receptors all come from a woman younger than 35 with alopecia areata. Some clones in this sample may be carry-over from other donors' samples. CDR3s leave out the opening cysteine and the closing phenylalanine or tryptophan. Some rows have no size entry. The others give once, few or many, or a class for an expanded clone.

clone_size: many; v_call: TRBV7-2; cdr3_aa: ASSRWTGGRGGEQF
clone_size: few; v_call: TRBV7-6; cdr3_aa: ASSFSDSGEETQY
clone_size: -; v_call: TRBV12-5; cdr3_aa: ASGSPTVNYGYT
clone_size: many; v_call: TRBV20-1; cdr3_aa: SASGGLNEQF
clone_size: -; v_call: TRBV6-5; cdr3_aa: ASSPPLGPSSPLH
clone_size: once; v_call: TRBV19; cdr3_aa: ASAGGPNEQF
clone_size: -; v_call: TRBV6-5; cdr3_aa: ASSSGQRRSPLH
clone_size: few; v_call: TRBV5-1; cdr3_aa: ASSSPKTTSGVETQY
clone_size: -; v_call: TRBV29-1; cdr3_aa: SADPGTGDGYT
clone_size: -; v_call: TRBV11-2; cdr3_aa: ASSLVVGYNEQF
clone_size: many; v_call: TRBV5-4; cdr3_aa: ASSFPSGEQF
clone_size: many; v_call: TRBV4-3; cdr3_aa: ASSRESWSKNIQY
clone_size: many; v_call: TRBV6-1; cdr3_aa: ASSIGVPGLAGQETQY
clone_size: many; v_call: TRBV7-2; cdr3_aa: ASSSGRGRYEQY
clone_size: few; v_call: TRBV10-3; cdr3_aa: AISVGGEQY
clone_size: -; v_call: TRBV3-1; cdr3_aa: ASSHTSPTYEQY
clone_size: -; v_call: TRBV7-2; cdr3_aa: ASSLSGRDTQY
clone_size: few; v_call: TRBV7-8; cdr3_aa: ASSLARTGIMNTEAF
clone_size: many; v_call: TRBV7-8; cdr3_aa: ASSPLRVLSGTNEKLF
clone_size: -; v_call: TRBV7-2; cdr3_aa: ASSLMPGGQPQH
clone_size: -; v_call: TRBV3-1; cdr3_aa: ASSQLLNYGYT
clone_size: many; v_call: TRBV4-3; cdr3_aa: ASSQDLWGADTQY
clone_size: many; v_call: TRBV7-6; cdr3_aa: ASSQLAGAGDTQY
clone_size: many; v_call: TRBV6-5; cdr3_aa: ASSYSYRSKVNYGYT
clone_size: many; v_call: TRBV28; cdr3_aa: ASSLGTTGGIGYT
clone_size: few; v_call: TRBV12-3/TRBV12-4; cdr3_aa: ASSLWGGDGYT
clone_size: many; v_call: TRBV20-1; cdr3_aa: SARDLSRHTGELF
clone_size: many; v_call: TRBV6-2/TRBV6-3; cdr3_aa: ASRDRVDQPQH
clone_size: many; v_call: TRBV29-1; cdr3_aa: SAGTGIYEQY
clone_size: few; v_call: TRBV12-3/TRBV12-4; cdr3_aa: ASSIENYGYT
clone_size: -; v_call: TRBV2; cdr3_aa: ASREGSYNSPLH
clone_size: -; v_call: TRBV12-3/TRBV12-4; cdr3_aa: ASNRFQPQH
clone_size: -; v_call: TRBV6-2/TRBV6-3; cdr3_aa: ASSYGEPVGGYT
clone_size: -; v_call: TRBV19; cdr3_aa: ASSQGRGPPYEQY
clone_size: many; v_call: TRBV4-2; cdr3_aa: ASSPDLSGGAGGTQY
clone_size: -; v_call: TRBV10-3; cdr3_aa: AISDKGAEDGAF
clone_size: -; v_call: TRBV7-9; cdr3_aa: ASSLGSAGDPQY
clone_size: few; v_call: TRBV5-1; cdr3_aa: ASSADRVAEAF
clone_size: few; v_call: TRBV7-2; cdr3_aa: ASSRLGLAVNTGELF
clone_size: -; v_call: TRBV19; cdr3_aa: ASSIEAWAYNEQF
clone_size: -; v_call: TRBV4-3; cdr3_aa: ASSQDDGGAAETQY
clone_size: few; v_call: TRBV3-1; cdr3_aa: ASSQKDRGRGEQY
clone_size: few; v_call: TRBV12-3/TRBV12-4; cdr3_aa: ASSFLASDTQY
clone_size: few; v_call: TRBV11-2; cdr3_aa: ASSRKSGGLDGYT
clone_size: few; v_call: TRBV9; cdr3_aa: ASSAQPKMNTEAF
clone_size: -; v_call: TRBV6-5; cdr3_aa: ASSSRSGTGNYGYT
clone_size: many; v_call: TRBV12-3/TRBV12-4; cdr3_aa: ASTTRRGANYNEQF
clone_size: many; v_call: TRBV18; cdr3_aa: ASSPGQGTEAF
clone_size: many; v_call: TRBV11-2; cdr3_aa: ASSYGQGSDTQY
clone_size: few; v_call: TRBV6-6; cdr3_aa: ASSYMRRQNTEAF
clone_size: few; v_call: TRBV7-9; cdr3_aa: ASSLQGGAVNYGYT